This T cell receptor (beta chain) was retrieved from a study of CD8+ T cells in alopecia areata. On the study more broadly: Treatment ran 6 to 18 months, with 6 months of follow-up afterward.

Findings and limits, study-wide: Against the mouse data, patients shared TCRs less clearly, possibly for HLA reasons. Normal skin contains resident alphabeta T cells, and these are also sequenced in scalp samples. Among the 100 top clones, expanded CD8+ clones, like scalp clonality, were significantly decreased by tofacitinib.

This clone has only a few counts. Antigen: not known. The treatment here: oral pan-JAK inhibitor, 5-10 mg twice daily. Alopecia areata patients gave lesional scalp punch biopsies and peripheral blood samples. Once RNA had been extracted, it was reverse transcribed into cDNA to act as the sequencing template. Assay used: immunoSEQ multiplex PCR; TCRdb lists only in-frame clones, some missing. The table has fewer than 25,000 clones, around 50% seen once. The clonotype was recovered from a human donor with alopecia areata. The specimen comprised skin, sampled at week 4, from a patient treated with tofacitinib.

The CDR3 here is CASSYSFLGNQPQHF. CDR3 nucleotide sequence: TGTGCCAGCAGTTACTCGTTCCTAGGCAATCAGCCCCAGCATTTT. This chain links TRBV6-5 with TRBJ1-5; D gene uncertain. Germline V CDR1 and CDR2: MNHEY, SVGAGI. Trimming pared 0 bases from V and 2 bases from J, leaving 8 bases between. The CDR3 is 15 amino acids.